This is a list of T cell receptor beta chains from one sample in a study of radiotherapy plus CTLA-4 blockade in lung cancer. Repertoires were generated with immunoSEQ multiplex PCR, while TCRdb's copy carries only in-frame clones and drops some. The sample lists roughly 66,000 clones, about 83% occurring once. The sample here was peripheral blood, taken from a patient treated with radiotherapy plus ipilimumab. The receptors come from a human donor with non-small cell lung cancer who had a partial response to radiotherapy plus ipilimumab. Each CDR3 is given with its conserved first and last residue. D genes are given only for firm matches. Size tells how often a clone was seen (once, few, many) or the class of an expanded clone, and some rows leave it out.

D gene,J gene,clone size,V gene,CDR3 protein,CDR3 DNA
.,TRBJ1-2,.,TRBV28,CAGSLLQGYGYTF,TGTGCCGGCAGTTTATTACAGGGCTATGGCTACACCTTC
.,TRBJ2-2,.,TRBV11-2,CASSRIQGAGELFF,TGTGCCAGCAGCCGGATCCAGGGCGCCGGGGAGCTGTTTTTT
.,TRBJ1-1,.,TRBV30,CAWSVPPYGTEAFF,TGTGCCTGGAGTGTACCTCCCTACGGCACTGAAGCTTTCTTT
.,TRBJ1-4,.,TRBV7-9,CASSWLNEKLFF,TGTGCCAGCAGCTGGCTCAATGAAAAACTGTTTTTT
TRBD2,TRBJ2-1,few,TRBV28,CASSLPGLAGDEQFF,TGTGCCAGCAGTTTACCGGGACTAGCGGGAGACGAGCAGTTCTTC
.,TRBJ1-1,few,TRBV19,CASSIVGGSYEAFF,TGTGCCAGTAGTATAGTGGGGGGTAGTTATGAAGCTTTCTTT
.,TRBJ1-1,.,TRBV7-9,CASSLTGNTEAFF,TGTGCCAGCAGCTTAACGGGGAACACTGAAGCTTTCTTT
.,TRBJ1-2,.,TRBV20-1,CRRGTGYTF,TGCAGAAGGGGTACTGGCTACACCTTC
TRBD2,TRBJ2-3,.,TRBV27,CASNIAGGATQYF,TGTGCCAGCAACATAGCGGGAGGGGCTACGCAGTATTTT
TRBD1,TRBJ1-1,.,TRBV5-6,CASRLTGSTEAFF,TGTGCCAGCAGACTGACAGGGAGTACTGAAGCTTTCTTT